This T cell receptor beta chain was identified during a study of control samples from healthy donors and cancer patients. There are 15 residues in the CDR3. The J segment lost 6 bases and the V segment lost 4 bases, leaving 11 bases of the junction unmatched. CDR1 LGHDT and CDR2 YNNKEL come from the germline V gene (reference sequence). The table came from immunoSEQ multiplex PCR; TCRdb's copy has only in-frame clones and leaves some out. The sample includes roughly 190,000 clones, 91% seen only once; the top ten take less than 2%. Sequencing was performed on blood. The TCR originated in a man aged 25 to 40 in good health. V is TRBV3-1 (or the pseudogene TRBV3-2) and J is TRBJ1-2, with TRBD1 identical over 7 bases. In nucleotides, the CDR3 is TGTGCCAGCAGCCCCAGACAGGGTCTTTATCATGGCTACACCTTC. It is translated as CASSPRQGLYHGYTF.